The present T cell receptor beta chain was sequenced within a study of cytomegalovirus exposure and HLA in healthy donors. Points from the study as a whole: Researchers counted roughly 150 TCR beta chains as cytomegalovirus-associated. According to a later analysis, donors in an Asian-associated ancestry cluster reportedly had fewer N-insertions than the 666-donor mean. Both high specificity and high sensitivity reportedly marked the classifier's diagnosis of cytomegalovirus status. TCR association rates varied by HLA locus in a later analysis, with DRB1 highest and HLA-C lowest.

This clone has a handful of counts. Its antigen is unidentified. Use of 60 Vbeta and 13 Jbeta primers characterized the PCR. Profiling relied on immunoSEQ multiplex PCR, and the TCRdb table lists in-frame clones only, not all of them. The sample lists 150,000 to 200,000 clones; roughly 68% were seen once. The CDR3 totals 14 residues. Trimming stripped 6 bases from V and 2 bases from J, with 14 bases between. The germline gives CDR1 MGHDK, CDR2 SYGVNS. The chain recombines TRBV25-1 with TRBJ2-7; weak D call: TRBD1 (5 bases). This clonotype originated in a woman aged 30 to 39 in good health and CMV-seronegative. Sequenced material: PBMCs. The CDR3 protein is CASRLSQEPYEQYF. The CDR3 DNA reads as TGTGCCAGCAGACTATCACAGGAGCCCTACGAGCAGTACTTC.